The 15 T cell receptor beta chains given below trace back to one sample, sequenced in a study of preoperative IRX-2 immunotherapy in early breast cancer. The treatment denotes: preoperative locoregional IRX-2 cytokine immunotherapy. Profiling relied on immunoSEQ multiplex PCR, and the TCRdb table lists in-frame clones only, not all of them. The top ten clones hold approximately 1.1% of a sample with some 19,000 clones, 85% of them seen once. The source was lymph node tissue, collected after IRX-2 immunotherapy. All receptors derive from a human donor with breast cancer.

J is TRBJ2-3 and V is TRBV29-1; tentative D call: TRBD2 (5 bases). The CDR3 covers 13 residues. Looked up from germline, CDR1 is SQVTM and CDR2 is ANQGSEA. The V gene lost 8 bases and the J gene lost 1 base, with 13 bases spanning the gap. For the CDR3, the DNA is TGCAGCCTTGCGCTCGGGGGCACAGATACGCAGTATTTT. Translation gives CSLALGGTDTQYF.

The chain couples TRBV11-3 to TRBJ2-2, with 7 bases aligning to TRBD1. Germline V CDR1 and CDR2: SGHNT, YENEEA. The length of the CDR3 is 14 residues. The V segment lost 6 bases and the J segment 2 bases; nucleotides outside the gene matches: 3. The CDR3 sequence: CASRRDSNTGELFF. CDR3 DNA sequence: TGTGCCAGCAGACGGGACAGCAACACCGGGGAGCTGTTTTTT.

The chain recombines TRBV19 with TRBJ2-2; no clear D. The CDR3 contains 16 residues. Per the germline V gene, CDR1 is LNHDA and CDR2 is SQIVND (reference sequence). V gave up 2 bases and J gave up 4 bases, with 14 bases separating them. Here the CDR3 reads CASSILSGAGTGELFF. CDR3 DNA sequence: TGTGCCAGTAGTATACTATCGGGCGCTGGCACCGGGGAGCTGTTTTTT.

The V and J genes are TRBV28 and TRBJ1-1; D possibly corresponds to TRBD1 (5 bases). CDR3 length: 14 residues. V lost 6 bases, J lost 5 bases, and 16 bases lay in between. Germline V gives CDR1 MDHEN, CDR2 SYDVKM. CDR3 region: CASSYDSQLTEAFF. CDR3 bases: TGTGCCAGCAGCTACGACAGCCAGCTGACTGAAGCTTTCTTT.

The chain is built from TRBV19 and TRBJ2-6; no reliable D call. Germline CDR1 reads LNHDA; CDR2 reads SQIVND (reference sequence). The CDR3 spans 17 residues. With 5 bases removed from V and 0 bases from J, the gap between germline ends came to 14 bases. For the CDR3, the DNA is TGTGCCAGTAGTTTAGGAGCCTCAGGCTCTGGGGCCAACGTCCTGACTTTC. It is translated as CASSLGASGSGANVLTF.

The chain is built from TRBV28 and TRBJ1-5, with D possibly matching TRBD1 (5 bases). Per germline, CDR1 MDHEN and CDR2 SYDVKM. The CDR3 has 14 residues. V was trimmed by 9 bases and J by 0 bases, leaving 12 bases between them. CDR3 residues: CASRGEYSNQPQHF. CDR3 in DNA: TGTGCCAGTCGAGGGGAATATAGCAATCAGCCCCAGCATTTT.

The V gene is TRBV30, the J gene TRBJ1-2; 7 bases map to TRBD1. The CDR3 covers 13 residues. Germline assignment: CDR1 GTSNPN and CDR2 SVGIG (reference sequence). J lost 2 bases, V lost 1 base, and 1 base had no gene match. DNA of the CDR3: TGTGCCTGGAGTGGGGACAGAAACTATGGCTACACCTTC. It yields the protein CAWSGDRNYGYTF. Using reference TRBV30 and TRBJ1-2 for the parts outside the CDR3, the full variable domain is SQTIHQWPATLVQPVGSPLSLECTVEGTSNPNLYWYRQAAGRGLQLLFYSVGIGQISSEVPQNLSASRPQDRQFILSSKKLLLSDSGFYLCAWSGDRNYGYTFGSGTRLTVV.

The V call is TRBV14, the J call TRBJ2-3, with 8 bases matching TRBD1. The germline gives CDR1 SGHDN, CDR2 FVKESK. V lost 4 bases to trimming and J lost 12 bases; unmatched junction nucleotides: 15. The CDR3 is 15 residues long. CDR3 sequence reads: CASSPWTGLDGRQYF. The CDR3 DNA sequence: TGTGCCAGCAGCCCCTGGACAGGGCTAGATGGTCGACAGTATTTT.

The CDR3 spells CASSLDYRGENIQYF. CDR3 DNA sequence: TGTGCCAGCAGCTTGGATTATAGGGGTGAAAACATTCAGTACTTC. V is TRBV11-3 and J is TRBJ2-4, with D maybe TRBD1 (5 bases). CDR1 is SGHNT and CDR2 is YENEEA in the germline V gene. Deletions cut 3 bases from V and 5 bases from J, with 14 bases between. This CDR3 is 15 amino acids long.

This chain connects TRBV6-8 to TRBJ1-5; 7 bases are shared with TRBD1. J was trimmed by 3 bases and V by 8 bases; bases with no gene match: 10. The germline V gene has CDR1 MNHGY and CDR2 SAAAGT. The CDR3 covers 15 residues. As DNA, the CDR3 is TGTGCCAGCGGAAGATCCGACAGGGCCAATCAGCCCCAGCATTTT. It specifies CASGRSDRANQPQHF.

The chain carries TRBV6-8 and TRBJ2-3, with TRBD2 matching over 13 bases. The CDR3 totals 16 residues. V shed 10 bases, J shed 2 bases, and the junction held 9 bases outside the gene matches. Per germline, CDR1 MNHGY and CDR2 SAAAGT. DNA for the CDR3: TGTGCCATCGGGTGGACTAGCGGGGGTGTCACAGATACGCAGTATTTT. The encoded protein is CAIGWTSGGVTDTQYF.

V and J are TRBV6-8 and TRBJ1-5; tentative D call: TRBD1 (6 bases). The CDR3 extends over 15 amino acids. V was cut by 0 bases and J by 2 bases, with 8 bases left in between. Germline CDR1 is MNHGY and CDR2 is SAAAGT. The CDR3 nucleotides are TGTGCCAGCAGTTACTCGGCAGGGGGCAATCAGCCCCAGCATTTT. Encoded protein: CASSYSAGGNQPQHF.

In its sample, this clone was seen a few times. CDR3 loop: CASSPGGGAGYEQYF. CDR3 nucleotides: TGTGCCAGCAGCCCAGGAGGAGGGGCCGGCTACGAGCAGTACTTC. The chain employs TRBV7-6 and TRBJ2-7; tentatively, D is TRBD2 (6 bases). The CDR3 is 15 residues long. CDR1 SGHVS and CDR2 FNYEAQ come from the germline V gene. V lost 5 bases and J 3 bases, leaving 17 bases between the germline ends.

This chain connects TRBV14 to TRBJ1-1, with TRBD1 matching 10 bases. CDR3 size: 15 residues. Germline V CDR1 and CDR2: SGHDN, FVKESK. V shed 2 bases, J shed 5 bases, and the junction held 5 bases outside the gene matches. The CDR3 DNA follows: TGTGCCAGCAGCCAAAGGACAGGGGGACGAACTGAAGCTTTCTTT. Translating it yields CASSQRTGGRTEAFF.

The V call is TRBV19, the J call TRBJ2-3, with 10 positions matching TRBD1. Germline CDR1 reads LNHDA; CDR2 reads SQIVND (reference sequence). V shed 3 bases and J 4 bases; nucleotides not matched to a gene: 4. This CDR3 comprises 15 residues. CDR3 nucleotides: TGTGCCAGTAGTATTTGGGGACAGGGGCCAGATACGCAGTATTTT. Residues: CASSIWGQGPDTQYF. The whole variable domain, filled in from reference TRBV19 and TRBJ2-3, reads DGGITQSPKYLFRKEGQNVTLSCEQNLNHDAMYWYRQDPGQGLRLIYYSQIVNDFQKGDIAEGYSVSREKKESFPLTVTSAQKNPTAFYLCASSIWGQGPDTQYFGPGTRLTVL.